This T cell receptor (beta chain) was retrieved from a study of T cell responses to AZD1222 COVID-19 vaccine (dated by TCRdb to about 2021). Broadly, across the study: TCR sequencing was performed for more than 230 trial participants, of whom around 200 were given two doses of AZD1222 and around 26 were given two doses of MenACWY control vaccine. Trial participants were enrolled into age subgroups of 18-55, 56-69 and 70-plus years, which contained about 150, 27 and 61 TCR-sequenced participants, respectively. Findings and caveats that apply to the study as a whole: Conclusions about previously exposed vaccinees were limited because only six AZD1222 recipients were SARS-CoV-2 seropositive at baseline. Reportedly, close to half of the unique spike-specific TCRs recognized epitopes lying outside the regions that are mutated in the B.1.351 and B.1.1.7 variants. Because no samples from the day 14 peak response were available, repertoires could be characterized only after the peak T cell response. The 56-69-year group was small, and its depth increase did not reach significance, likely because of low power. Participants were mostly white British and included more females than males, and it was suggested by the authors that clonal diversity may have been underestimated. After two AZD1222 doses, both the breadth and the depth of spike-specific TCRs were significantly higher than at day 0 and than in MenACWY recipients. CD4 TCRs associated with the vaccine covered the entire spike protein, and the dominant responses were in regions 160-218 and 743-854.

CDR1 and CDR2, looked up from the germline V gene, are MNHEY and SVGAGI. The junction shows trimming of 6 bases on V and 2 bases on J, plus 10 bases between the germline ends. Including the terminal cysteine and phenylalanine, the CDR3 comprises 13 residues. The CDR3 DNA has 39 bases and is translated from base 1. As for this clone: Its antigen remains unidentified. There are no base qualities to consult, and no much larger clone falls within one base.

The time point label, as the study defines it: about 28 days (+/-7) after the second vaccine dose. The meaning of the sample's treatment or condition label: meningococcal conjugate vaccine given as trial control. Vaccinee samples were obtained from the UK trials COV001 and COV002, which included a single-blind randomized controlled phase 2/3 trial of AZD1222 (ChAdOx1 nCoV-19) in healthy adults. For TCRbeta chain sequencing, PBMC samples were collected from trial participants at day 0 and at day 28 after the second dose. The CDR3 regions of human TCRbeta chains were analyzed by immunosequencing. On the authors' methods: TCRs in the repertoires were compared against a reference library of SARS-CoV-2-specific TCRs that had been generated with the MIRA antigen-specificity platform. Breadth was defined as the fraction of unique TCRs that were SARS-CoV-2-associated. Depth was defined as the fraction of total T cells that were SARS-CoV-2-associated. Using the MIRA data, each spike-specific TCR was assigned both to the spike region to which the TCR was reactive and to a CD4 or CD8 class. Log10-transformed breadth and depth values were compared by one-way ANOVA with Sidak's multiple comparisons tests. TCRdb holds this immuneACCESS table with in-frame rearrangements only. Some clones are missing; in checked studies, unresolved V genes explain under half, and the rest has no known cause. V, J and clone size are taken as reported in that table, and D and trimming were inferred from the DNA itself. Within this sample are over 100,000 clones, with 85% of them counted one time only. Around 8.3% of the sample goes to the ten largest clones.

This sequence originates from an adult who received the MenACWY meningococcal vaccine as a control. The chain is encoded by TRBV6-5 joined to TRBJ1-2, and possibly TRBD1, on 6 matching bases. The sequencing here drew on peripheral blood, taken 28 days after the second dose of the MenACWY control vaccine. The nucleotide sequence reads as follows: TGTGCCAGCAGCCTACAGGGCAACTATGGCTACACCTTC. Its protein product is CASSLQGNYGYTF.